This T cell receptor beta chain was retrieved from a study of cytomegalovirus exposure and HLA in healthy donors. Whole-study findings and limits: With later analysis, a missense DCLRE1C variant became linked to TCR beta V- and J-gene trimming.

The CDR3 is made up of 15 amino acids. V gave up 4 bases and J gave up 9 bases; unmatched junction bases: 9. CDR1 is SGHRS and CDR2 is YFSETQ in the germline V gene. The primer mix had 60 Vbeta and 13 Jbeta primers. The assay was immunoSEQ multiplex PCR, and TCRdb's table has in-frame clones only and misses some. There are about 58,000 clones in the sample, with over 2% held by the top ten. Regarding this clone: Its antigen remains unidentified. The same CDR3 can be traced to other DNA sequences in this sample.

The TCR originated in a woman younger than 30 in good health and CMV-seronegative. Sequenced sample: PBMCs. This rearrangement joins TRBV5-1 to TRBJ1-6; 8 bases line up with TRBD1. The CDR3, as DNA: TGCGCCAGCAGCATGGAGGCACAGGGGGTTTCACCCCTCCACTTT. Protein sequence: CASSMEAQGVSPLHF.